This T cell receptor beta chain was captured by sequencing in a study of graft-versus-host responses after intestinal transplantation. Overall study context: Each transplant was multivisceral, liver-intestinal, or isolated intestinal. Anti-thymocyte globulin induction preceded 2 to 4 years of tacrolimus and steroid maintenance in all recipients. Study-level results: Allografts of one patient group, those with graft-donor T cell macrochimerism, had high graft-versus-host to host-versus-graft clonal ratios. The marrow of recipients harbored GvH clones, and ileum or blood showed some of them first.

This table comes from immunoSEQ multiplex PCR, and its TCRdb copy is limited to in-frame clones, with some not included. The sample holds fewer than 90,000 clones; over 90% are singletons and the top ten take around 0.18%. This clone was seen just once. Antigen unknown. Trimming stripped 3 bases from V and 8 bases from J, with 11 bases between. CDR1 is SNHLY and CDR2 is FYNNEI in the germline V gene. The CDR3 sequence is 12 residues long. The sample consisted of unstimulated CD4+ T cells sorted from spleen or lymph node cells, taken before transplant. V and J are TRBV2 and TRBJ2-7; unclear D gene. This TCR came from a human donor who was the organ donor for an intestinal transplant. This chain's CDR3 is CASSDEQLQQYF. DNA for the CDR3: TGTGCCAGCAGTGATGAACAGTTACAGCAGTACTTC. The whole variable domain, filled in from reference TRBV2 and TRBJ2-7, reads EPEVTQTPSHQVTQMGQEVILRCVPISNHLYFYWYRQILGQKVEFLVSFYNNEISEKSEIFDDQFSVERPDGSNFTLKIRSTKLEDSAMYFCASSDEQLQQYFGPGTRLTVT.